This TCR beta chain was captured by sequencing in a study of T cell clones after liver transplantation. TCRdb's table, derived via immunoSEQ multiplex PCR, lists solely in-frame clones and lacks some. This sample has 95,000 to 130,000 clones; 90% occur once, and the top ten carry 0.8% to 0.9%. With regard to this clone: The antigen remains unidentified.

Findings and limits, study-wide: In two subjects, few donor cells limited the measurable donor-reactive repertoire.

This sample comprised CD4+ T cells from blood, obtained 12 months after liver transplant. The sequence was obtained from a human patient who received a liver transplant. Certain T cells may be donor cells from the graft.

The CDR3, as DNA: TGTGCCATCAGTGCCTTGAACTACGAGCAGTACTTC. Protein: CAISALNYEQYF. The rearrangement links TRBV10-3 to TRBJ2-7; D unclear. The CDR3 has 12 amino acids. The V end was cut by 4 bases, the J end by 3 bases, with 7 bases between. CDR1 is ENHRY and CDR2 is SYGVKD in the germline V gene.